The entry below describes one T cell receptor (beta chain). Produced via immunoSEQ multiplex PCR; TCRdb's table is partial and in-frame only. The repertoire holds tens of thousands of clones, with approximately 85% as singletons. The data are from a study of PD-1 blockade in mismatch repair-deficient tumors. CDR3 size: 15 residues. J lost 6 bases, V lost 5 bases, and 7 bases had no gene match. Germline loops: CDR1 PRHDT, CDR2 FYEKMQ (reference sequence). This sequence originates from an adult with mismatch repair-deficient cancer. This chain links TRBV13 with TRBJ2-3, with 11 bases aligning to TRBD1. The specimen was peripheral blood, collected 2 weeks after starting pembrolizumab. CDR3 coding DNA: TGTGCCAGCAGCACCGGGACAGGGGGTTTGGATACGCAGTATTTT. Translation: CASSTGTGGLDTQYF.